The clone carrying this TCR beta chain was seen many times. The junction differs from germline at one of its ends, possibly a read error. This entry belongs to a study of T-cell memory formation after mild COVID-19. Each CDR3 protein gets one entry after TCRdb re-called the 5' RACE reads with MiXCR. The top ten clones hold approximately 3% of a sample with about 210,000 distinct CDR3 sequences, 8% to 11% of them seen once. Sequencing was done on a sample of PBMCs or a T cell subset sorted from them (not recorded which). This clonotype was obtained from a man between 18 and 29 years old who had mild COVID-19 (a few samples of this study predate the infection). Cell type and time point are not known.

The DNA for the CDR3 is TGTGCCAGCAGCCAAGAAGCCCGGCACAGGGGGGCGCTAGATCCCGAGATCCAGTACTTC. It codes for CASSQEARHRGALDPEIQYF. The chain has TRBV3-1 and TRBJ2-5, with TRBD1 matching over 8 bases. Germline V CDR1 and CDR2: LGHDT, YNNKEL (reference sequence). There are 20 residues in the CDR3.